What follows describes a single TCR beta chain. V gave up 7 bases and J gave up 2 bases, with 12 bases separating them. This CDR3 is 13 amino acids long. Germline CDR1 is MGHDK and CDR2 is SYGVNS. The record originates from a study of cytomegalovirus exposure and HLA in healthy donors. 13 Jbeta primers and 60 Vbeta primers were used for the PCR. TCRdb's table, derived via immunoSEQ multiplex PCR, lists solely in-frame clones and lacks some. The sample yields about 190,000 clones, 82% seen once. The V and J genes are TRBV25-1 and TRBJ2-7; D remains unclear. The sequenced sample was PBMCs. This sequence originates from a woman between 18 and 29 years old in good health and CMV-seronegative. This CDR3 reads CASKPEVPYEQYF. CDR3 nucleotides: TGTGCCAGCAAGCCCGAAGTCCCCTACGAGCAGTACTTC.